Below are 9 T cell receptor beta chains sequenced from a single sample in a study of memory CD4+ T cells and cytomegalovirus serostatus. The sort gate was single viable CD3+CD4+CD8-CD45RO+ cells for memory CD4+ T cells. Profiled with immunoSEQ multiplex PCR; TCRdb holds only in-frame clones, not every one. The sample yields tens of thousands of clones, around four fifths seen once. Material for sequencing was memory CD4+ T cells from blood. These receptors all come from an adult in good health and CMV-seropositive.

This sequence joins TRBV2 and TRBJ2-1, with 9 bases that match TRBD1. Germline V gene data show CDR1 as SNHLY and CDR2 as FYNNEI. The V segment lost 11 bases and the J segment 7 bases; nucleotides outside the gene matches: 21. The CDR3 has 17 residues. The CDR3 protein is CAGRGVPGQGRGNEQFF. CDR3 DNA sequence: TGTGCCGGCCGTGGGGTACCGGGACAGGGCAGGGGGAATGAGCAGTTCTTC.

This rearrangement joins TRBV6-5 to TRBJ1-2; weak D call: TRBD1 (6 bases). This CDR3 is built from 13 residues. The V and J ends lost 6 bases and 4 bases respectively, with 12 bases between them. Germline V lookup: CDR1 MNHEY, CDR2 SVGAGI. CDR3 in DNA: TGTGCCAGCAGCCTACAGGGTGGCTATGGCTACACCTTC. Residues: CASSLQGGYGYTF.

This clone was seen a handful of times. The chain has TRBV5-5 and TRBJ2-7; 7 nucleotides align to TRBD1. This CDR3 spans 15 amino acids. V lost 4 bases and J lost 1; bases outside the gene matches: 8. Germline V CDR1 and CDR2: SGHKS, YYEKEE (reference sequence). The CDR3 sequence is CASSPVPGGSYEQYF. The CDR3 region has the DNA TGTGCCAGCAGCCCGGTACCAGGGGGTTCCTACGAGCAGTACTTC.

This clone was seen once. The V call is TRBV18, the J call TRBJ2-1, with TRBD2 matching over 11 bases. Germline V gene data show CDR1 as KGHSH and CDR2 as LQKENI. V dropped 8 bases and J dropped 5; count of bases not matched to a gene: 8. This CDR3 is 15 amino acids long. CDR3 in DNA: TGTGCCAGCAGTACCGGGACTAGCGGACACAATGAGCAGTTCTTC. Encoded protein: CASSTGTSGHNEQFF.

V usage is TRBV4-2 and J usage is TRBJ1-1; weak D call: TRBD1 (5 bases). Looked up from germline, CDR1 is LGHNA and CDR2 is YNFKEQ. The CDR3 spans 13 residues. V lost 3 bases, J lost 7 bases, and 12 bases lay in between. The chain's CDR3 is CASSQGDGGEAFF. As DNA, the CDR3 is TGTGCCAGCAGCCAGGGGGACGGGGGTGAAGCTTTCTTT.

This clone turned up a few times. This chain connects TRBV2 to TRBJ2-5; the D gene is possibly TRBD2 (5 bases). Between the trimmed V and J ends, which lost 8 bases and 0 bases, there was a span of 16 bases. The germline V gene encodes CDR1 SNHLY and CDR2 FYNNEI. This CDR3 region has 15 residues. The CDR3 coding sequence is TGTGCCAGCGGAGCGTTTGGACTCAACCAAGAGACCCAGTACTTC. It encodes CASGAFGLNQETQYF.

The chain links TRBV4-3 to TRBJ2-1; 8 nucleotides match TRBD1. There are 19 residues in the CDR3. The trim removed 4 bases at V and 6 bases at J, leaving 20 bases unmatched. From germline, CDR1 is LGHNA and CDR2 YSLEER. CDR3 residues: CASSRHLRPGTGRINEQFF. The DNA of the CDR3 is TGCGCCAGCAGCCGCCACCTCCGCCCTGGGACAGGAAGGATCAATGAGCAGTTCTTC.

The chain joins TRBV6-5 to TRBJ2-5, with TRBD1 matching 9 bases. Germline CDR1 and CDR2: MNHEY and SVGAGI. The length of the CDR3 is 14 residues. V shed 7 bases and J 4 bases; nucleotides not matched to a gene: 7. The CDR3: CASKRTGGLETQYF. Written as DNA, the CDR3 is TGTGCCAGCAAGAGAACAGGGGGCTTAGAGACCCAGTACTTC.

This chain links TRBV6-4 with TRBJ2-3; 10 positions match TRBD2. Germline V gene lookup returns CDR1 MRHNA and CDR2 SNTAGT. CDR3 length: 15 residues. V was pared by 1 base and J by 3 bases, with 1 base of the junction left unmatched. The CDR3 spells CASSDLGLATDTQYF. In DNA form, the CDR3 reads TGTGCCAGCAGTGACTTGGGACTAGCGACAGATACGCAGTATTTT.